The 12 T cell receptor beta chains below all came from one sample that was sequenced in a study of T cell responses to AZD1222 COVID-19 vaccine. Sequencing was performed with immunoSEQ multiplex PCR; in TCRdb, only in-frame clones are kept and a portion is missing. The sample shows tens of thousands of clones, around 84% of them seen only once. The specimen was peripheral blood, collected 28 days after the second AZD1222 dose. Receptors were obtained from an adult who received the AZD1222 COVID-19 vaccine.

This chain joins TRBV30 and TRBJ1-1; 7 bases line up with TRBD1. This CDR3 is built from 13 residues. CDR1 is GTSNPN and CDR2 is SVGIG in the germline V gene (reference sequence). Trimming cost V 0 bases and J 12 bases; bases outside gene matches: 10. The CDR3 protein is CAWSVRTGVGSFF. The CDR3 coding sequence is TGTGCCTGGAGTGTACGAACAGGGGTTGGGTCTTTCTTT. The complete variable domain, with remaining parts taken from reference TRBV30 and TRBJ1-1, reads SQTIHQWPATLVQPVGSPLSLECTVEGTSNPNLYWYRQAAGRGLQLLFYSVGIGQISSEVPQNLSASRPQDRQFILSSKKLLLSDSGFYLCAWSVRTGVGSFFGQGTRLTVV.

The chain combines TRBV5-1 with TRBJ2-7; the match to TRBD2 covers 8 bases. V lost 4 bases to trimming and J lost 2 bases; unmatched junction nucleotides: 5. CDR1 SGHRS and CDR2 YFSETQ come from the germline V gene. There are 14 residues in the CDR3. In DNA form, the CDR3 reads TGCGCCAGCAGCCATACTAGCGGCCCCTACGAGCAGTACTTC. This codes for CASSHTSGPYEQYF.

The chain combines TRBV20-1 with TRBJ1-5; D ambiguous. V was cut by 3 bases and J by 3 bases, with 9 bases left in between. This CDR3 has 13 residues. CDR1 is DFQATT, CDR2 SNEGSKA, per germline (reference sequence). The CDR3: CSASVQANQPQHF. The CDR3 coding sequence is TGCAGTGCTAGTGTCCAAGCCAATCAGCCCCAGCATTTT.

V usage is TRBV2 and J usage is TRBJ2-2; D unresolved. From germline, CDR1 is SNHLY and CDR2 FYNNEI. The CDR3 loop spans 15 amino acids. V lost 7 bases, J lost 4 bases, and 16 bases lay in between. Here the CDR3 DNA reads TGTGCCAGCACTCCCACGGGTACCCTCACCGGGGAGCTGTTTTTT. This codes for CASTPTGTLTGELFF.

The chain links TRBV5-5 to TRBJ1-4, with D perhaps matching TRBD1 (5 bases). Germline V gene lookup returns CDR1 SGHKS and CDR2 YYEKEE (reference sequence). Trimming shortened V by 4 bases and J by 2 bases, and 9 bases separated the two germline ends. The length of the CDR3 is 14 residues. In nucleotides, the CDR3 is TGTGCCAGCAGCATGGGACCGACTAATGAAAAACTGTTTTTT. This sequence encodes CASSMGPTNEKLFF. Based on the CDR3 plus reference TRBV5-5 and TRBJ1-4, the full variable domain is DAGVTQSPTHLIKTRGQQVTLRCSPISGHKSVSWYQQVLGQGPQFIFQYYEKEERGRGNFPDRFSARQFPNYSSELNVNALLLGDSALYLCASSMGPTNEKLFFGSGTQLSVL.

This clone was observed once. This chain connects TRBV5-1 to TRBJ1-2, with D maybe TRBD1 (5 bases). With 0 bases removed from V and 8 bases from J, the gap between germline ends came to 14 bases. The germline gives CDR1 SGHRS, CDR2 YFSETQ. CDR3 length: 14 residues. DNA for the CDR3: TGCGCCAGCAGCTTGGGAGTCCTCGCAGGGGGCTACACCTTC. Translation: CASSLGVLAGGYTF. The full variable domain, its missing parts supplied by reference TRBV5-1 and TRBJ1-2, is KAGVTQTPRYLIKTRGQQVTLSCSPISGHRSVSWYQQTPGQGLQFLFEYFSETQRNKGNFPGRFSGRQFSNSRSEMNVSTLELGDSALYLCASSLGVLAGGYTFGSGTRLTVV.

This clone was seen a handful of times. V is TRBV10-2 and J is TRBJ1-5, with 7 positions matching TRBD1. Germline CDR1 is WSHSY and CDR2 is SAAADI. This CDR3 spans 15 amino acids. V gave up 8 bases and J gave up 7 bases; unmatched junction bases: 14. DNA for the CDR3: TGCGCCAGCCGCCGAGGAGGGGGCGTAGAGCAGCCCCAGCATTTT. Its translation: CASRRGGGVEQPQHF.

This chain links TRBV7-2 with TRBJ1-2; TRBD1 matches at 10 bases. The CDR3 spans 14 residues. Unmatched junction bases numbered 3, after V lost 1 base and J lost 7 bases. Germline lookup yields CDR1 SGHTA and CDR2 FQGNSA. Here the CDR3 DNA reads TGTGCCAGCAGCTTAGGGGACAGGGGACGTGGCTACACCTTC. It is translated as CASSLGDRGRGYTF.

The chain recombines TRBV7-3 with TRBJ2-2; TRBD2 might be the D (5 bases). V gave up 4 bases and J gave up 7 bases, with 13 bases separating them. This CDR3 region has 14 residues. Germline loops: CDR1 SGHTA, CDR2 FQGTGA. In DNA, the CDR3 is TGTGCCAGCAGCTCTCAGAGGGCGAGCGGGGAGCTGTTTTTT. The encoded protein is CASSSQRASGELFF.

The chain combines TRBV10-1 with TRBJ2-4, with TRBD1 as a possible D gene (6 bases). CDR1 and CDR2 from the germline V gene are WNHNN and SYGVQD (reference sequence). This CDR3 is 14 amino acids long. V lost 5 bases and J 1 base, leaving 9 bases between the germline ends. The CDR3 DNA follows: TGCGCCAGCAGTTCTCAGGGGGCCAAAAACATTCAGTACTTC. This sequence encodes CASSSQGAKNIQYF.

The V and J genes are TRBV5-1 and TRBJ2-1, with 7 nucleotides matching TRBD2. From germline, CDR1 is SGHRS and CDR2 YFSETQ. J was trimmed by 0 bases and V by 4 bases; bases with no gene match: 4. The CDR3 extends over 15 amino acids. The CDR3 here is CASSPSGDSYNEQFF. In DNA form, the CDR3 reads TGCGCCAGCAGCCCCAGCGGGGACTCCTACAATGAGCAGTTCTTC.

V gene TRBV19 combines with J gene TRBJ1-5, with 12 bases lining up with TRBD1. Looked up from germline, CDR1 is LNHDA and CDR2 is SQIVND (reference sequence). V shed 6 bases and J 7 bases; nucleotides not matched to a gene: 10. This CDR3 comprises 16 residues. The CDR3 sequence: CASRRDRGPREQPQHF. CDR3 nucleotide sequence: TGTGCCAGTAGGCGGGACAGGGGGCCCCGGGAACAGCCCCAGCATTTT.